One sample yielded the 21 T cell receptor beta chains listed below, sequenced in a study of T cells in Graves' hyperthyroidism and ophthalmopathy. RNA transcripts gave rise to amplified TCR beta CDR3 regions. RT-PCR in the first round (using the HTBI primer set) targeted the TCR CDR3. Using its own MiXCR run on the multiplex PCR reads, TCRdb lists one record per CDR3 protein. The table has about 510,000 distinct CDR3 sequences, approximately 49% seen once. The sequencing input was peripheral blood or thyroid tissue (not recorded which). The receptor source for this set is an adult woman with Graves' disease, either hyperthyroidism or ophthalmopathy (not recorded which).

The chain couples TRBV25-1 to TRBJ1-6; D is perhaps TRBD1 (6 bases). Germline CDR1 and CDR2: MGHDK and SYGVNS. With 6 bases removed from V and 14 bases from J, the gap between germline ends came to 14 bases. The CDR3 spans 12 residues. The CDR3 nucleotides read TGTGCCAGCAGCTCGACAGGTTCGGCCCTCCACTTT. This codes for CASSSTGSALHF.

The chain joins TRBV19 to TRBJ1-5; D unclear. The V gene lost 8 bases and the J gene lost 6 bases, with 14 bases spanning the gap. There are 13 residues in the CDR3. CDR1 and CDR2 from the germline V gene are LNHDA and SQIVND (reference sequence). The CDR3 bases are TGTGCCAGTCGTGCAGGAATCGGTCAGCCCCAGCATTTT. Residues: CASRAGIGQPQHF.

The rearrangement uses TRBV7-9 and TRBJ2-5; D may match TRBD1 or TRBD2 (7 bases each). V was trimmed by 5 bases and J by 5 bases, leaving 15 bases between them. Germline V gene data show CDR1 as SEHNR and CDR2 as FQNEAQ (reference sequence). The CDR3 is 14 residues long. CDR3 protein: CASSRGGGYETQYF. In DNA, the CDR3 is TGTGCCAGCAGCCGGGGAGGGGGCTATGAGACCCAGTACTTC.

The chain recombines TRBV20-1 with TRBJ1-2, with 9 positions matching TRBD1. V shed 0 bases and J 8 bases; nucleotides not matched to a gene: 10. Germline CDR1 is DFQATT and CDR2 is SNEGSKA (reference sequence). There are 15 residues in the CDR3. CDR3 nucleotides: TGCAGTGCTAGAGATCGTTGGACAGGGGTTTGGGGCTACACCTTC. It yields the protein CSARDRWTGVWGYTF.

At least ten counts were recorded for this clonotype. V is TRBV4-1 and J is TRBJ1-1; no reliable D call. Germline loops: CDR1 MGHRA, CDR2 YSYEKL. V was trimmed by 0 bases and J by 7 bases, leaving 18 bases between them. The CDR3 extends over 16 amino acids. This chain's CDR3 is CASSQEMRQSLGEAFF. The CDR3 DNA reads as TGCGCCAGCAGCCAAGAAATGAGGCAGTCCTTAGGTGAAGCTTTCTTT.

This clonotype appeared many times. The chain links TRBV10-3 to TRBJ1-2; a possible D gene is TRBD1 (6 bases). Germline V CDR1 and CDR2: ENHRY, SYGVKD. The CDR3 consists of 14 residues. Trimming shortened V by 5 bases and J by 4 bases, and 14 bases separated the two germline ends. CDR3 bases: TGTGCCATCAGTAATGAACAGGGAAGCTATGGCTACACCTTC. It specifies CAISNEQGSYGYTF.

A few counts support this clonotype. No conserved phenylalanine or tryptophan is present at the end of the CDR3, so a read error is the likely explanation. The chain combines TRBV7-9 with TRBJ2-6; D is unresolved. CDR1 is SEHNR, CDR2 FQNEAQ, per germline (reference sequence). The CDR3 is 13 amino acids. Trimming left V 7 bases short and J 4 bases short, with 8 bases between. The CDR3 DNA sequence: TGTGCCAGCACCCAAGCGGGGGCCAACGTCCTGACTCTC. This gives the protein CASTQAGANVLTL.

This clonotype is a singleton in its sample. This chain connects TRBV15 to TRBJ1-2, with D uncertain. V lost 3 bases to trimming and J lost 6 bases, with 11 bases between them. The CDR3 has 13 amino acids. Germline CDR1 reads LNHNV; CDR2 reads YYDKDF (reference sequence). In nucleotides, the CDR3 is TGTGCCACCAGCAGCGCGTCGGGGAATGGCTACACCTTC. Translating it yields CATSSASGNGYTF.

The chain recombines TRBV19 with TRBJ1-5; tentative D call: TRBD1 (6 bases). Germline values: CDR1 LNHDA, CDR2 SQIVND (reference sequence). V dropped 5 bases and J dropped 7 bases, with 15 bases sitting between them. This CDR3 has 14 amino acids. CDR3 region: CASSSSGERQPQHF. The CDR3 DNA is TGTGCCAGTAGTTCATCAGGGGAAAGGCAGCCCCAGCATTTT.

The chain uses TRBV11-1 and TRBJ2-7, with D possibly matching TRBD2 (5 bases). Germline V CDR1 and CDR2: SGHAT, FQDESV (reference sequence). CDR3 size: 14 residues. The V gene lost 3 bases and the J gene lost 2 bases, with 11 bases spanning the gap. CDR3: CASSLVNGTYEQYF. The DNA for the CDR3 is TGTGCCAGCAGCTTGGTCAACGGGACCTACGAGCAGTACTTC. The entire variable domain, with the rest obtained from reference TRBV11-1 and TRBJ2-7, is as follows: EAEVAQSPRYKITEKSQAVAFWCDPISGHATLYWYRQILGQGPELLVQFQDESVVDDSQLPKDRFSAERLKGVDSTLKIQPAELGDSAMYLCASSLVNGTYEQYFGPGTRLTVT.

This clonotype has at least ten counts. The chain links TRBV29-1 to TRBJ2-2; 10 bases agree with TRBD2. The germline V gene has CDR1 SQVTM and CDR2 ANQGSEA. Trimming removed 7 bases from V and 5 bases from J; junction bases left unmatched: 10. This CDR3 has 15 amino acids. The DNA for the CDR3 is TGCAGCGCACTCTTAGCGGGAGGAGTGACCGGGGAGCTGTTTTTT. Its translation: CSALLAGGVTGELFF.

This clonotype was seen just once. This rearrangement joins TRBV5-1 to TRBJ2-6, with TRBD1 as a possible D gene (5 bases). Germline CDR1 reads SGHRS; CDR2 reads YFSETQ. Between the trimmed V and J ends, which lost 1 base and 4 bases, there was a span of 18 bases. There are 18 residues in the CDR3. This CDR3 is CASSLLEPRGSGANVLTF. The CDR3 coding sequence is TGCGCCAGCAGCTTGCTGGAACCAAGGGGCTCCGGGGCCAACGTCCTGACTTTC.

This clonotype was detected only a few times. The chain carries TRBV5-1 and TRBJ2-7; no firm D call. The CDR3 totals 15 residues. Trimming stripped 0 bases from V and 0 bases from J, with 10 bases between. Germline V CDR1 and CDR2: SGHRS, YFSETQ. This chain's CDR3 is CASSLGASPSYEQYF. CDR3 DNA sequence: TGCGCCAGCAGCTTGGGAGCGTCTCCCTCCTACGAGCAGTACTTC.

This clonotype was recorded once. The genes are TRBV7-3 and TRBJ2-1; D is unclear. The germline V gene encodes CDR1 SGHTA and CDR2 FQGTGA. The CDR3 totals 16 residues. Trimming shortened V by 5 bases and J by 0 bases, and 14 bases separated the two germline ends. CDR3 nucleotide sequence: TGTGCCAGCAGCCGCAGGTCCTCGAGCTCCTACAATGAGCAGTTCTTC. Encoded protein: CASSRRSSSSYNEQFF.

V usage is TRBV2 and J usage is TRBJ2-5; D perhaps matches TRBD2 (6 bases). This CDR3 spans 15 amino acids. Deletions cut 7 bases from V and 5 bases from J, with 20 bases between. Germline loops: CDR1 SNHLY, CDR2 FYNNEI. The CDR3 protein is CASNEEGREGETQYF. For the CDR3, the DNA is TGTGCCAGCAATGAGGAGGGGCGGGAAGGGGAGACCCAGTACTTC.

The chain couples TRBV10-3 to TRBJ1-1, with D perhaps TRBD1 (5 bases). Trimming left V 1 base short and J 6 bases short, with 15 bases between. Per the germline V gene, CDR1 is ENHRY and CDR2 is SYGVKD. The CDR3 consists of 15 residues. CDR3 protein: CAISELPGSYAEAFF. The CDR3 nucleotides read TGTGCCATCAGTGAGTTACCAGGGAGTTACGCTGAAGCTTTCTTT.

The rearrangement joins TRBV29-1 to TRBJ2-2, with TRBD1 matching over 9 bases. The V gene end was trimmed by 5 bases and the J gene end by 5 bases; junction bases not matched to a gene: 9. Germline V CDR1 and CDR2: SQVTM, ANQGSEA. The CDR3 totals 15 residues. The DNA for the CDR3 is TGCAGCGTTAATCAACAGGGGGCAAGAACCGGGGAGCTGTTTTTT. Translated, it gives CSVNQQGARTGELFF.

This chain connects TRBV12-3 or TRBV12-4 to TRBJ1-2; 10 nucleotides align to TRBD1. The CDR3 is made up of 13 amino acids. After removal of 5 bases from V and 6 bases from J, the junction contained 3 bases not matched to a gene. This CDR3 reads CASSPGTGDGYTF. The DNA of the CDR3 is TGTGCCAGCAGTCCCGGGACAGGGGATGGCTACACCTTC.

Of note for this clonotype: An end of the junction does not agree with germline; a read error may underlie this. CDR3 region: CASSSVRDSFYGQYF. The DNA for the CDR3 is TGTGCCAGTAGTTCAGTCCGGGACAGTTTCTACGGGCAGTACTTC. This chain links TRBV19 with TRBJ2-7; TRBD1 matches at 7 bases. Germline values: CDR1 LNHDA, CDR2 SQIVND (reference sequence). This CDR3 is built from 15 residues.

This chain connects TRBV5-8 to TRBJ2-7; 9 nucleotides line up with TRBD1. CDR1 is SGHTS, CDR2 YDEGEE, per germline. The CDR3 runs to 16 residues. The ends lost 6 bases at V and 0 bases at J; junction bases unmatched: 10. The CDR3 reads CASISSRTGDSYEQYF. CDR3 nucleotides: TGTGCCAGCATTTCATCCCGGACAGGGGACTCCTACGAGCAGTACTTC.

This sequence joins TRBV7-6 and TRBJ1-2; TRBD1 matches 10 bases. CDR3 size: 16 residues. V was clipped by 5 bases and J by 0 bases; unmatched bases: 6. The V gene's germline CDR1 is SGHVS and CDR2 FNYEAQ. The chain's CDR3 is CASSRRQGATNYGYTF. Here the CDR3 DNA reads TGTGCCAGCAGCCGGAGACAGGGGGCCACTAACTATGGCTACACCTTC.